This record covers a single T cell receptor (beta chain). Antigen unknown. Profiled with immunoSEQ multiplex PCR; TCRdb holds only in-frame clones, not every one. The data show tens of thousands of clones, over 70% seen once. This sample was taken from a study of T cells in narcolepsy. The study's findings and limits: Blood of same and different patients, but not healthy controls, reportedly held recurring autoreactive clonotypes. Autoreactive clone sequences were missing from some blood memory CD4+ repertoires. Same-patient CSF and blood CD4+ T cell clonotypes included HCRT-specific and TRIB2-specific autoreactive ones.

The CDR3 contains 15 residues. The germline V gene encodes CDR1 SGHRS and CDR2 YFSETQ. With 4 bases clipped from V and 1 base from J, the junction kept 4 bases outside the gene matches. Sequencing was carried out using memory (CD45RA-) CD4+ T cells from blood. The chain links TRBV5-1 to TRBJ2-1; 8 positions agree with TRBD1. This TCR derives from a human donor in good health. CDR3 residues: CASSLQGGSYNEQFF. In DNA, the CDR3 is TGCGCCAGCAGCCTACAGGGGGGATCCTACAATGAGCAGTTCTTC.